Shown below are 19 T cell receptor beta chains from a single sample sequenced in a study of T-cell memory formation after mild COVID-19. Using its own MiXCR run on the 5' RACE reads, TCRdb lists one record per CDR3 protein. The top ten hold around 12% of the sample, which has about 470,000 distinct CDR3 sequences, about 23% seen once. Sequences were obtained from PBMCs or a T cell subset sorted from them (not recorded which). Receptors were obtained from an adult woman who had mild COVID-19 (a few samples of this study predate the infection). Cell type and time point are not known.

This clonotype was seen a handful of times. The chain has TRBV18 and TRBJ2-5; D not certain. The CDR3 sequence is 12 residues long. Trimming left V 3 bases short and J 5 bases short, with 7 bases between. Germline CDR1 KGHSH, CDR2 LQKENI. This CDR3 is CASSPFRETQYF. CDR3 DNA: TGTGCCAGCTCACCCTTTCGGGAGACCCAGTACTTC.

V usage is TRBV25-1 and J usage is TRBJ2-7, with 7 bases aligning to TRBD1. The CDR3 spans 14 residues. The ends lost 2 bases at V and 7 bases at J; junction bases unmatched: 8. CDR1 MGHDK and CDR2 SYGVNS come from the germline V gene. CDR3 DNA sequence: TGTGCCAGCAGTGAAACGGACAGGCTGGAGGAGCAGTACTTC. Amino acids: CASSETDRLEEQYF.

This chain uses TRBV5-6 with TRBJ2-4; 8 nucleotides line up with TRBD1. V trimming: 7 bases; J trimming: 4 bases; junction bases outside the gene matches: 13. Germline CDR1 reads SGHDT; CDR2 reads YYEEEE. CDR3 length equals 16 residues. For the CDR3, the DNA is TGTGCCAGCGGATCCGGGCAGGGGGCGTCAAAAAACATTCAGTACTTC. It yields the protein CASGSGQGASKNIQYF.

The CDR3 DNA sequence: TGTGCCAGCAGCTGGGGACAGGGGTCTGGTGAAGCTTTCTTT. The encoded protein is CASSWGQGSGEAFF. This sequence joins TRBV7-2 and TRBJ1-1; 10 bases agree with TRBD1. The CDR3 loop spans 14 amino acids. Germline V gene lookup returns CDR1 SGHTA and CDR2 FQGNSA. Germline trimming cut 4 bases from V and 7 bases from J; bases unmatched to any gene: 6.

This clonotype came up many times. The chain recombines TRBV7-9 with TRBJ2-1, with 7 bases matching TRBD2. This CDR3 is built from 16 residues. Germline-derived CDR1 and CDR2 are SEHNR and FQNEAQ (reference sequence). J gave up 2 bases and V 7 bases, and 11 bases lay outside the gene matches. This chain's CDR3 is CASTLSGAGAYNEQFF. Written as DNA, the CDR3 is TGTGCCAGCACCCTCAGCGGGGCCGGTGCCTACAATGAGCAGTTCTTC.

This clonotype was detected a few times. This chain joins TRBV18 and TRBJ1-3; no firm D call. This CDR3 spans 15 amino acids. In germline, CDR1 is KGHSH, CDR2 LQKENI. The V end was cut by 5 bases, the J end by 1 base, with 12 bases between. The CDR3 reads CASSSDLGSGNTIYF. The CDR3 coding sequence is TGTGCCAGCTCATCCGACCTCGGGTCTGGAAACACCATATATTTT.

CDR3 amino acids: CASSRTGTGRETQYF. The CDR3 DNA reads TGTGCCAGCAGCCGAACCGGAACCGGCAGAGAGACCCAGTACTTC. The chain joins TRBV5-4 to TRBJ2-5, with no clear D. Germline lookup yields CDR1 SGHNT and CDR2 YYREEE (reference sequence). CDR3 size: 15 residues. V was shortened by 4 bases and J by 4 bases, with 17 bases between the two germline ends.

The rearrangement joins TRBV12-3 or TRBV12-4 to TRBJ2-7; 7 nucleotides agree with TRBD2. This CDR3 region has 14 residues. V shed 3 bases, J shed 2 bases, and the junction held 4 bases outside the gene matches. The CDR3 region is CASSFTGGPYEQYF. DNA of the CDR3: TGTGCCAGCAGTTTTACGGGAGGACCCTACGAGCAGTACTTC.

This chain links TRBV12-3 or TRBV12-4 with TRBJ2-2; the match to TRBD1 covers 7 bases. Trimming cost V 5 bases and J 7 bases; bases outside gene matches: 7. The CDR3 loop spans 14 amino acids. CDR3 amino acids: CASSLKTGIGELFF. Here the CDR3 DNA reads TGTGCCAGCAGTCTTAAGACAGGGATCGGGGAGCTGTTTTTT.

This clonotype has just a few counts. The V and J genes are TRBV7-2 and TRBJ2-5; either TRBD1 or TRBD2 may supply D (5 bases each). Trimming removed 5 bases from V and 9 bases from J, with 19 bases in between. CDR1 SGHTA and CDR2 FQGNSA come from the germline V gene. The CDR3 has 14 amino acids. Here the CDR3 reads CASSPRESGAAQYF. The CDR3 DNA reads TGTGCCAGCAGCCCCAGGGAGAGTGGCGCCGCCCAGTACTTC.

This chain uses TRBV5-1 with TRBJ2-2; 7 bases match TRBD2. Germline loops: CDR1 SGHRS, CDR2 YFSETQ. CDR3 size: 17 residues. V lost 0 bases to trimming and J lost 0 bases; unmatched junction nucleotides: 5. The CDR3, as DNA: TGCGCCAGCAGCTTGGAGGGAGGGCAGACGAACACCGGGGAGCTGTTTTTT. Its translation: CASSLEGGQTNTGELFF.

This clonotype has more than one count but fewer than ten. CDR3 nucleotides: TGTGCCAGCAGCTGGACTAGCGGGAGATTCAACGAGCAGTACTTC. It is translated as CASSWTSGRFNEQYF. The chain combines TRBV7-9 with TRBJ2-7; TRBD2 agrees at 13 bases. Trimming cost V 4 bases and J 5 bases; bases outside gene matches: 5. The CDR3 has 15 amino acids. Germline V gene data show CDR1 as SEHNR and CDR2 as FQNEAQ (reference sequence).

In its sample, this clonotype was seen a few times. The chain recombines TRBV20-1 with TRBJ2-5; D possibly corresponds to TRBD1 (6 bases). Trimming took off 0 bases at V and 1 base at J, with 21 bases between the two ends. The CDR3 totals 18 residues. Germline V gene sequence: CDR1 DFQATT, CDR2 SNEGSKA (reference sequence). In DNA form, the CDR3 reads TGCAGTGCTAGAGATCTTTCGGGAACGAAGGGGGTCCAAGAGACCCAGTACTTC. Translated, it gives CSARDLSGTKGVQETQYF.

CDR3 sequence (DNA): TGCGCCAGCAGCTCCGGATACCGAGAGACCCAGTACTTC. Amino acids: CASSSGYRETQYF. The chain recombines TRBV5-1 with TRBJ2-5; D unresolved. With 3 bases removed from V and 4 bases from J, the gap between germline ends came to 10 bases. CDR3 size: 13 residues. CDR1 is SGHRS, CDR2 YFSETQ, per germline.

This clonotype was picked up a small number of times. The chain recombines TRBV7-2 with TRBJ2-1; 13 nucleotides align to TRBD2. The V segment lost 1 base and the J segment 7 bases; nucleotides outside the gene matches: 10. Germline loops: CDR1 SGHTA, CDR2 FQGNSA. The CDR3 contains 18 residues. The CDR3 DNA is TGTGCCAGCAGCTTAGGTTTCGGACTAGCGGGAGTCGGGAATGAGCAGTTCTTC. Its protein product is CASSLGFGLAGVGNEQFF.

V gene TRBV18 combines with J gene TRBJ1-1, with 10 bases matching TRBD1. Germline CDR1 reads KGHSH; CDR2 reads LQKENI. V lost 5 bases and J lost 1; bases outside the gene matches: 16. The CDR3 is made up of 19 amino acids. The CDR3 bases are TGTGCCAGCTCAGTTGTCTTGGGAGACAGGGGGCGCGGGAACACTGAAGCTTTCTTT. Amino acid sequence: CASSVVLGDRGRGNTEAFF.

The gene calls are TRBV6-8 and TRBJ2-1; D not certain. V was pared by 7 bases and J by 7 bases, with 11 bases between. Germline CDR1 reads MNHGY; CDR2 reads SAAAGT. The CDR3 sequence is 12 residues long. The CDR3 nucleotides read TGTGCCAGCACCACGGAGTGGAATGAGCAGTTCTTC. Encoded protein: CASTTEWNEQFF.

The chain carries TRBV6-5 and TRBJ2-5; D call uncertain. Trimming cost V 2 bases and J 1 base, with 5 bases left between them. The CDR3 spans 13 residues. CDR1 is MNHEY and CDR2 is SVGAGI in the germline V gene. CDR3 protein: CASSYGFQETQYF. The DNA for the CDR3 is TGTGCCAGCAGTTACGGGTTCCAAGAGACCCAGTACTTC.

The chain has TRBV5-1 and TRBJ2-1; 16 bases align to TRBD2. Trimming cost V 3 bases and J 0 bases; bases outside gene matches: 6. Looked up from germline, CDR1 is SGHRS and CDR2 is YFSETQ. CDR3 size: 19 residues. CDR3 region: CASSSGLAGGPSSYNEQFF. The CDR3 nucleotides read TGCGCCAGCAGCTCGGGACTAGCGGGAGGGCCTAGCTCCTACAATGAGCAGTTCTTC.